This TCR beta chain was sequenced in a study of blood T cell repertoires in COVID-19. As for the study in general: Sources were T cells, B-cell-depleted T cells, or PBMCs; the material itself was cDNA or gDNA.

Recruited during active infection, patients (from Seattle) were subsequently followed longitudinally. The length of the CDR3 is 15 residues. Germline CDR1 and CDR2: SGHNT and YENEEA. Losses at the gene ends were 5 bases for V and 4 bases for J; bases not matched to a gene: 7. Original data processing: Scientists estimated how many nucleated cells there were by amplifying reference gene primers. The protocol was immunoSEQ multiplex PCR, while the TCRdb copy is restricted to in-frame clones and leaves out a portion. Clone size and the V and J calls come from that table; the DNA yielded D and trimming. The table includes some 190,000 clones, approximately 85% detected once.

The source of this sequence is a man older than 75 with COVID-19, enrolled during active disease. V is TRBV11-3 and J is TRBJ1-1, with 10 bases fitting TRBD1. Sample: peripheral blood. The CDR3: CASSVGRTGGTEAFF. CDR3 sequence (DNA): TGTGCCAGCAGCGTAGGAAGGACAGGGGGCACTGAAGCTTTCTTT.